The present TCR beta chain was sequenced within a study of T cell changes during pregnancy in multiple sclerosis. The table lists this clone with a count of one. Sequencing was performed with immunoSEQ multiplex PCR; in TCRdb, only in-frame clones are kept and a portion is missing. In the table there are under 90,000 clones, more than 90% of which are singletons. The CDR3 is made up of 16 amino acids. V dropped 2 bases and J dropped 1 base, with 15 bases sitting between them. Germline V lookup: CDR1 MDHEN, CDR2 SYDVKM. This sequence was found in a female donor in good health, enrolled as a control in a pregnancy study. This chain links TRBV28 with TRBJ2-7; D remains unclear. This material consisted of peripheral blood, taken after pregnancy. The DNA for the CDR3 is TGTGCCAGCAGTTTAGTAGACGGCTTGAGGTCCTACGAGCAGTACTTC. Translated: CASSLVDGLRSYEQYF.